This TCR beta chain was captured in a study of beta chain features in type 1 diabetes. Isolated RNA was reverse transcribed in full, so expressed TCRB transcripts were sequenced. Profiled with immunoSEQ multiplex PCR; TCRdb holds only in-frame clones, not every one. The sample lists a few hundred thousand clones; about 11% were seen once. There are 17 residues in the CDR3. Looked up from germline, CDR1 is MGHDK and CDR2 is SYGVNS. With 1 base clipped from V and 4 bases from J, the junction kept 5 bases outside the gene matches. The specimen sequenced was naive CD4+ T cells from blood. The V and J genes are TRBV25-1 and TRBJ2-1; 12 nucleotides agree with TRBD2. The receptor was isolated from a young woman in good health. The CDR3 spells CASSELVLAGGYNEQFF. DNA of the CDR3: TGTGCCAGCAGTGAATTGGTCCTAGCGGGAGGGTACAATGAGCAGTTCTTC.